The 25 T cell receptor beta chains below all came from one sample that was sequenced in a study of radiation and T cells in renal cell carcinoma. Time point of the sample: blood 4 weeks post-SBRT, at nephrectomy. Treatment of the sample: 15 Gy SBRT to primary tumor, nephrectomy 4 weeks later. The protocol was immunoSEQ multiplex PCR, while the TCRdb copy is restricted to in-frame clones and leaves out a portion. The repertoire holds about 86,000 clones, with about 82% as singletons. Source: blood, taken from a patient whose treatment included radiotherapy and nephrectomy. The receptors come from a middle-aged man with renal cell carcinoma.

This chain connects TRBV19 to TRBJ1-2, with TRBD1 matching over 8 bases. The trim removed 3 bases at V and 5 bases at J, leaving 5 bases unmatched. CDR3 size: 14 residues. CDR1 LNHDA and CDR2 SQIVND come from the germline V gene (reference sequence). CDR3 DNA: TGTGCCAGTAGTATCGGACAGGGAGAGTATGGCTACACCTTC. It yields the protein CASSIGQGEYGYTF.

V usage is TRBV6-1 and J usage is TRBJ2-3; possibly TRBD2 for D (6 bases). CDR3 length: 14 residues. Germline CDR1 MNHNS, CDR2 SASEGT. The V and J ends lost 3 bases and 5 bases respectively, with 12 bases between them. The CDR3 reads CASSEGGVRDTQYF. DNA of the CDR3: TGTGCCAGCAGTGAGGGGGGAGTTCGAGATACGCAGTATTTT.

This clone was seen a handful of times. The chain has TRBV19 and TRBJ1-2; the D is unclear. V lost 5 bases, J lost 6 bases, and 16 bases lay in between. This CDR3 has 14 amino acids. Per germline, CDR1 LNHDA and CDR2 SQIVND (reference sequence). CDR3 nucleotide sequence: TGTGCCAGTAGTCTCAACCCAACGGTAAATGGCTACACCTTC. This sequence encodes CASSLNPTVNGYTF.

The V call is TRBV28, the J call TRBJ2-4, with 8 bases identical to TRBD2. The J segment lost 0 bases and the V segment lost 6 bases, leaving 7 bases of the junction unmatched. CDR3 size: 16 residues. The germline CDR1 and CDR2 sequences are MDHEN and SYDVKM. CDR3 nucleotide sequence: TGTGCCAGCAGCCCAGCGGGGGATCTAGCCAAAAACATTCAGTACTTC. This translates into CASSPAGDLAKNIQYF.

The chain is built from TRBV5-1 and TRBJ2-7; 10 bases align to TRBD1. With 4 bases clipped from V and 3 bases from J, the junction kept 7 bases outside the gene matches. Germline V gene lookup returns CDR1 SGHRS and CDR2 YFSETQ. CDR3 length: 15 amino acids. The CDR3 DNA sequence: TGCGCCAGCAGCCGAGGGACAGGGGAGTACTACGAGCAGTACTTC. Translated: CASSRGTGEYYEQYF. The variable domain in full, completed from reference TRBV5-1 and TRBJ2-7, reads KAGVTQTPRYLIKTRGQQVTLSCSPISGHRSVSWYQQTPGQGLQFLFEYFSETQRNKGNFPGRFSGRQFSNSRSEMNVSTLELGDSALYLCASSRGTGEYYEQYFGPGTRLTVT.

This chain uses TRBV5-1 with TRBJ2-7; D is perhaps TRBD2 (5 bases). V lost 7 bases and J 3 bases, leaving 17 bases between the germline ends. The CDR3 has 14 residues. CDR1 and CDR2 (germline): SGHRS, YFSETQ. CDR3 sequence: CASRTNTEGYEQYF. The CDR3 bases are TGCGCCAGCCGAACCAATACCGAGGGCTACGAGCAGTACTTC. The complete variable domain, with remaining parts taken from reference TRBV5-1 and TRBJ2-7, reads KAGVTQTPRYLIKTRGQQVTLSCSPISGHRSVSWYQQTPGQGLQFLFEYFSETQRNKGNFPGRFSGRQFSNSRSEMNVSTLELGDSALYLCASRTNTEGYEQYFGPGTRLTVT.

V is TRBV6-1 and J is TRBJ2-7; 7 bases fit TRBD1. Per the germline V gene, CDR1 is MNHNS and CDR2 is SASEGT. V shed 5 bases, J shed 2 bases, and the junction held 0 bases outside the gene matches. The CDR3 is made up of 12 amino acids. CDR3 residues: CASSQGAYEQYF. The CDR3 DNA reads TGTGCCAGCAGTCAGGGGGCCTACGAGCAGTACTTC.

This clone was observed a few times. Other DNA sequences in this specimen translate into the identical CDR3. The V call is TRBV9, the J call TRBJ1-1; no clear D gene. This CDR3 has 13 residues. Germline loops: CDR1 SGDLS, CDR2 YYNGEE. Trimming removed 0 bases at V and 2 bases at J, with 5 bases between. CDR3 nucleotides: TGTGCCAGCAGCGTAGCCTCTAACACTGAAGCTTTCTTT. Protein: CASSVASNTEAFF.

The CDR3 loop reads CASSISDSSYEQYF. The CDR3 DNA sequence: TGTGCCAGTAGTATCTCGGACAGTTCTTACGAGCAGTACTTC. The chain links TRBV19 to TRBJ2-7; TRBD1 is a possible D gene (6 bases). The CDR3 runs 14 residues. Looked up from germline, CDR1 is LNHDA and CDR2 is SQIVND (reference sequence). Trimming took 3 bases from V and 4 from J, leaving 13 bases between them.

V is TRBV9 and J is TRBJ2-3; 8 positions match TRBD2. The CDR3 extends over 15 amino acids. Germline V gene data show CDR1 as SGDLS and CDR2 as YYNGEE. The V segment lost 4 bases and the J segment 7 bases; nucleotides outside the gene matches: 11. The CDR3 spells CASSYLAGGVNTQYF. The CDR3 DNA is TGTGCCAGCAGCTATCTCGCGGGGGGTGTGAATACGCAGTATTTT.

This sequence joins TRBV13 and TRBJ2-5; 14 bases align to TRBD2. J lost 4 bases, V lost 2 bases, and 6 bases had no gene match. Looked up from germline, CDR1 is PRHDT and CDR2 is FYEKMQ (reference sequence). There are 17 residues in the CDR3. The CDR3 loop reads CASSLRLAGGYPETQYF. DNA of the CDR3: TGTGCCAGCAGCTTACGACTAGCGGGGGGGTACCCAGAGACCCAGTACTTC.

This sequence joins TRBV30 and TRBJ1-3; D is unresolved. CDR1 is GTSNPN and CDR2 is SVGIG in the germline V gene (reference sequence). The CDR3 covers 13 residues. V was trimmed by 0 bases and J by 2 bases, leaving 5 bases between them. CDR3 loop: CAWSVTAGNTIYF. As DNA, the CDR3 is TGTGCCTGGAGTGTGACCGCTGGAAACACCATATATTTT.

The J gene is TRBJ1-2, the V gene TRBV7-9; D is unclear. Looked up from germline, CDR1 is SEHNR and CDR2 is FQNEAQ (reference sequence). Trimming left V 5 bases short and J 6 bases short, with 13 bases between. The CDR3 consists of 13 residues. The CDR3 bases are TGTGCCAGCAGCCCCGAGACCTATAATGGCTACACCTTC. It is translated as CASSPETYNGYTF.

This clone was seen once. This chain links TRBV7-8 with TRBJ1-1, with D hard to call. The CDR3 is 15 residues long. The V end lost 1 base, the J end lost 3 bases, and 12 bases lay between the germline ends. The germline CDR1 and CDR2 sequences are SGHVS and FQNEAQ. CDR3: CASSLEAPVDTEAFF. CDR3 sequence (DNA): TGTGCCAGCAGCTTAGAGGCGCCCGTTGACACTGAAGCTTTCTTT. The full variable domain, completed using reference TRBV7-8 and TRBJ1-1, is GAGVSQSPRYKVAKRGQDVALRCDPISGHVSLFWYQQALGQGPEFLTYFQNEAQLDKSGLPSDRFFAERPEGSVSTLKIQRTQQEDSAVYLCASSLEAPVDTEAFFGQGTRLTVV.

The sample holds one count of this clone. V usage is TRBV9 and J usage is TRBJ2-7; D gene unclear. Trimming left V 2 bases short and J 0 bases short, with 9 bases between. Germline V gene sequence: CDR1 SGDLS, CDR2 YYNGEE. This CDR3 contains 14 residues. The CDR3: CASSVHLASYEQYF. The CDR3 DNA reads as TGTGCCAGCAGCGTTCATCTGGCCTCCTACGAGCAGTACTTC.

This chain uses TRBV5-4 with TRBJ1-2, with 12 bases identical to TRBD1. Per the germline V gene, CDR1 is SGHNT and CDR2 is YYREEE (reference sequence). V lost 3 bases, J lost 5 bases, and 5 bases stayed unmatched. This CDR3 region has 15 residues. CDR3 nucleotide sequence: TGTGCCAGCAGCTCAGGGACAGGGGGCGGTTATGGCTACACCTTC. It encodes CASSSGTGGGYGYTF.

This chain joins TRBV7-9 and TRBJ2-7; 10 bases agree with TRBD2. Germline V CDR1 and CDR2: SEHNR, FQNEAQ (reference sequence). The V and J ends lost 5 bases and 4 bases, in that order; junction bases with no gene match: 5. CDR3 size: 14 residues. CDR3 in DNA: TGTGCCAGCAGCCACGGGGGACTAGCGTACGAGCAGTACTTC. Amino acid sequence: CASSHGGLAYEQYF.

The chain carries TRBV18 and TRBJ2-3, with 7 bases matching TRBD2. Germline CDR1 KGHSH, CDR2 LQKENI. This CDR3 is built from 20 residues. Trimming cost V 5 bases and J 0 bases; bases outside gene matches: 20. The CDR3 protein is CASSSRETGVAGSSTDTQYF. CDR3 sequence (DNA): TGTGCCAGCTCATCGCGGGAGACGGGGGTAGCAGGGAGTAGCACAGATACGCAGTATTTT.

This clone was seen only a few times. The chain employs TRBV5-1 and TRBJ2-1, with TRBD2 identical over 11 bases. The germline gives CDR1 SGHRS, CDR2 YFSETQ. Trimming took 4 bases from V and 4 from J; bases not matched to a gene: 4. The CDR3 consists of 15 residues. CDR3 in DNA: TGCGCCAGCAGCCTCACTAGCGGGAGTTACAATGAGCAGTTCTTC. Amino acids: CASSLTSGSYNEQFF.

This clone was seen a single time. V is TRBV5-4 and J is TRBJ2-1; D not certain. The germline V and J ends were trimmed by 3 bases and 0 bases, with 13 bases remaining between them. In germline, CDR1 is SGHNT, CDR2 YYREEE (reference sequence). The CDR3 length is 16 residues. CDR3 sequence: CASSWGQRPSYNEQFF. CDR3 bases: TGTGCCAGCAGCTGGGGTCAAAGGCCCTCCTACAATGAGCAGTTCTTC.

On this clone itself: Relative to the germline gene, one junction end is altered; a read error may explain this. The chain is built from TRBV7-7 and TRBJ2-5; no definite D call. There are 15 residues in the CDR3. Germline assignment: CDR1 SSHAT and CDR2 FNYEAQ (reference sequence). CDR3 region: CASSLGYRFKETQYF. The CDR3 DNA reads as TGTGCTAGCAGCTTAGGATATAGGTTCAAAGAGACCCAGTACTTC.

This clone is a singleton in its sample. The chain combines TRBV23-1 with TRBJ2-1; D possibly corresponds to TRBD2 (6 bases). Being an ORF, TRBV23-1 has a function that is uncertain. The CDR3 runs 16 residues. V lost 0 bases, J lost 5 bases, and 14 bases lay in between. The CDR3 reads CASSQSAGKYHNEQFF. The DNA of the CDR3 is TGCGCCAGCAGTCAATCTGCGGGAAAGTATCACAATGAGCAGTTCTTC.

The chain is built from TRBV28 and TRBJ2-3, with TRBD1 identical over 7 bases. This CDR3 is 16 amino acids long. Germline-derived CDR1 and CDR2 are MDHEN and SYDVKM. J gave up 2 bases and V 4 bases, and 9 bases lay outside the gene matches. The CDR3, as DNA: TGTGCCAGCAGTTCTCAGACAGGGTCACTCACAGATACGCAGTATTTT. It translates to CASSSQTGSLTDTQYF.

The chain combines TRBV9 with TRBJ2-1; D call uncertain. This CDR3 spans 14 amino acids. Trimming stripped 0 bases from V and 2 bases from J, with 6 bases between. The germline gives CDR1 SGDLS, CDR2 YYNGEE. CDR3 residues: CASSVGEAYNEQFF. The CDR3 nucleotides are TGTGCCAGCAGCGTAGGAGAGGCCTACAATGAGCAGTTCTTC.

The CDR3 DNA is TGTGCCAGCAGCTTGGGGACAGGGAATGGAGAGACCCAGTACTTC. Its translation: CASSLGTGNGETQYF. V usage is TRBV5-4 and J usage is TRBJ2-5, with 8 bases matching TRBD1. CDR1 and CDR2 (germline): SGHNT, YYREEE (reference sequence). V trimming: 0 bases; J trimming: 4 bases; junction bases outside the gene matches: 5. The CDR3 extends over 15 amino acids. Based on the CDR3 plus reference TRBV5-4 and TRBJ2-5, the full variable domain is ETGVTQSPTHLIKTRGQQVTLRCSSQSGHNTVSWYQQALGQGPQFIFQYYREEENGRGNFPPRFSGLQFPNYSSELNVNALELDDSALYLCASSLGTGNGETQYFGPGTRLLVL.